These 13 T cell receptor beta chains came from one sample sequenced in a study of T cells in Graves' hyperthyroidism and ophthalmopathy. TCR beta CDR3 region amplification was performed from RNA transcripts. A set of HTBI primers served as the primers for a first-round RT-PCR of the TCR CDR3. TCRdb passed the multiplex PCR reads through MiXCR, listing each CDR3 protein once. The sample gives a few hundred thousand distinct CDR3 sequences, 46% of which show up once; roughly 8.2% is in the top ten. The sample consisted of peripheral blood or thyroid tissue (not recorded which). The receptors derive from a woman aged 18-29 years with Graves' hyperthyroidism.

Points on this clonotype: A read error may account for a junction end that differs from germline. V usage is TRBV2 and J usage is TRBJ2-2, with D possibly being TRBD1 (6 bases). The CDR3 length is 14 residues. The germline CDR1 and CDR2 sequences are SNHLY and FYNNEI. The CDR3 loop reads CASRGSRGTGELFF. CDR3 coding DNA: TGTGCCAGCAGGGGCAGCAGGGGAACCGGGGAGCTGTTCTTT.

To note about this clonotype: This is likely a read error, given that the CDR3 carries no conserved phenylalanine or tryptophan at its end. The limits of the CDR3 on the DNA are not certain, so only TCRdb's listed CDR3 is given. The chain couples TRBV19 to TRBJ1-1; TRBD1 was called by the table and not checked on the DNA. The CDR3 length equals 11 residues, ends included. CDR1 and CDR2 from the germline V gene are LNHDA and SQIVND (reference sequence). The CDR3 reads CASKRRDTDAS.

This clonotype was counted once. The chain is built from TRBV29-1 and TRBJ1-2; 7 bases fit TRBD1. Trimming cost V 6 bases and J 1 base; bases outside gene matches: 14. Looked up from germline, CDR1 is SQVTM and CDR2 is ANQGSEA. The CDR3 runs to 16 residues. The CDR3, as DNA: TGCAGCGTCGGGACAGAGCACATGAAACATAACTATGGCTACACCTTC. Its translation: CSVGTEHMKHNYGYTF.

CDR3 protein: CSVRLIAAYNEQYF. The CDR3 DNA follows: TGCAGTGTACGACTAATAGCGGCCTACAATGAGCAGTACTTC. The chain is built from TRBV20-1 and TRBJ2-7, with D possibly TRBD2 on 6 matching bases. The CDR3 covers 14 residues. Trimming stripped 7 bases from V and 7 bases from J, with 23 bases between. CDR1 is DFQATT and CDR2 is SNEGSKA in the germline V gene (reference sequence).

CDR3: CASSSIRAPYNEQFF. The CDR3 DNA is TGTGCCAGCAGCTCGATCCGGGCCCCATACAATGAGCAGTTCTTC. The chain uses TRBV7-2 and TRBJ2-1, with unresolved D. The CDR3 extends over 15 amino acids. The V gene lost 4 bases and the J gene lost 4 bases, with 14 bases spanning the gap. Germline CDR1 is SGHTA and CDR2 is FQGNSA.

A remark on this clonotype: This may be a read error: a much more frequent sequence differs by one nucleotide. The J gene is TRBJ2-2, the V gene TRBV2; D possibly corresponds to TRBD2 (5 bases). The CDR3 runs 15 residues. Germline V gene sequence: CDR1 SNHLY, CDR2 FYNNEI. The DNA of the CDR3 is TGTGCCAGCAGTTTCCGAGACGCCAACACCGGGGAGCTGTCTTTT. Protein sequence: CASSFRDANTGELSF.

Here the CDR3 DNA reads TGCAGTGCTAGAAGCCTAGCGGGGGACGGAGGTACGCAGTATTTT. It specifies CSARSLAGDGGTQYF. The V call is TRBV20-1, the J call TRBJ2-3; TRBD2 aligns across 10 bases. CDR3 length: 15 amino acids. Germline CDR1 and CDR2: DFQATT and SNEGSKA (reference sequence). The V and J ends lost 2 bases and 8 bases, in that order; junction bases with no gene match: 10.

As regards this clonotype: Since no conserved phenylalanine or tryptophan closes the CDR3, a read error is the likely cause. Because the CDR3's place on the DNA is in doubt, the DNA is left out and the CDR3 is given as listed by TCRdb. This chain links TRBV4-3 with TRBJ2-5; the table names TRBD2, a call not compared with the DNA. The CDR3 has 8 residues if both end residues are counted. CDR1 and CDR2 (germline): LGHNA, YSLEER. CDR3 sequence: CASRGDHT.

CDR3 bases: TGTGCCAGCAGCTTGGCCCCTCATCAGCCCCAGCATTTT. It translates to CASSLAPHQPQHF. The V gene is TRBV9, the J gene TRBJ1-5; D gene ambiguous. The CDR3 sequence is 13 residues long. Germline CDR1 reads SGDLS; CDR2 reads YYNGEE. Deletions cut 4 bases from V and 5 bases from J, with 10 bases between.

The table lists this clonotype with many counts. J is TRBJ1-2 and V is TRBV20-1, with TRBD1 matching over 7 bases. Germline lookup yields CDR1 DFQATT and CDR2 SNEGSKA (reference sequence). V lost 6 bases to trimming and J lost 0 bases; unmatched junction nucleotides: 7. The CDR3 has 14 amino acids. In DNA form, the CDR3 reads TGCAGTGCGGAGACAGGGACCGCTAACTATGGCTACACCTTC. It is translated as CSAETGTANYGYTF.

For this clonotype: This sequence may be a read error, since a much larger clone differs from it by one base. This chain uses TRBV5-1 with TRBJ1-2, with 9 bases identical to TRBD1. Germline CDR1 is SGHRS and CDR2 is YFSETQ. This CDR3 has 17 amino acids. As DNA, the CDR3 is TGCGCCAGCAGCCAAGTACAGGGGGCGGCCTCAGACTATGGCTACATCTTC. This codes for CASSQVQGAASDYGYIF.

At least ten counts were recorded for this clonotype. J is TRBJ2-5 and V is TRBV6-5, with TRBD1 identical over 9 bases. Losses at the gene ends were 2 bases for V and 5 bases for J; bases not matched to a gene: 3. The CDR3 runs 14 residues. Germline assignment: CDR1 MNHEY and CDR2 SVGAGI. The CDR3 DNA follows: TGTGCCAGCAGTTACGGGACAGGGCCGGAGACCCAGTACTTC. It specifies CASSYGTGPETQYF.

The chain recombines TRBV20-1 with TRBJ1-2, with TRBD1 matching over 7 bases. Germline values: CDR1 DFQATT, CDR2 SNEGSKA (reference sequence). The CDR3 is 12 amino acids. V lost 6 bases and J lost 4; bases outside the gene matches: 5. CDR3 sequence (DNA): TGCAGTGCCACACAGGGGAGCTATGGCTACACCTTC. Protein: CSATQGSYGYTF.